Below, 16 T cell receptor beta chains from the same sample are listed, as sequenced in a study of blood T cells in healthy people across ages. A second PCR, run for about 6 to 11 cycles, used a sample-barcoded 5' primer plus a J-beta primer mix. TCRdb reanalysed the 5' RACE reads using MiXCR and keeps one entry per CDR3 protein. The data show under 1,100,000 distinct CDR3 sequences, 20% to 25% seen once. These data were likewise used in another study, on T cells of mothers and their children.

Input material: blood. These receptors were collected from a girl aged 2-10 years in good health.

V usage is TRBV25-1 and J usage is TRBJ2-2, with a possible D match to TRBD2 (6 bases). V gave up 10 bases and J gave up 5 bases, with 8 bases separating them. CDR3 length: 11 residues. Germline assignment: CDR1 MGHDK and CDR2 SYGVNS. The CDR3 DNA is TGTGCCATGCGGGGTACCGGGGAGCTGTTTTTT. It yields the protein CAMRGTGELFF.

The rearrangement links TRBV5-1 to TRBJ1-2; D possibly corresponds to TRBD1 (5 bases). Germline V gene sequence: CDR1 SGHRS, CDR2 YFSETQ. The CDR3 consists of 14 residues. The ends were cut back, 3 bases at V and 1 base at J, with 10 bases in the middle. The CDR3 here is CASSSLQVNYGYTF. The CDR3 nucleotides are TGCGCCAGCAGCTCCTTACAGGTTAACTATGGCTACACCTTC.

This clonotype was observed a handful of times. J is TRBJ2-4 and V is TRBV7-9; no clear D gene. Germline V gives CDR1 SEHNR, CDR2 FQNEAQ (reference sequence). The CDR3 contains 11 residues. V was cut by 5 bases and J by 8 bases, with 7 bases left in between. CDR3 residues: CASSDSHIQYF. CDR3 nucleotide sequence: TGTGCCAGCAGCGATTCTCACATTCAGTACTTC.

V gene TRBV28 combines with J gene TRBJ2-5; perhaps D is TRBD1 or TRBD2 (5 bases each). V shed 6 bases and J shed 3 bases, with 20 bases lying between them. Germline assignment: CDR1 MDHEN and CDR2 SYDVKM. This CDR3 is 16 amino acids long. CDR3 loop: CASSLPQGTIEETQYF. CDR3 nucleotide sequence: TGTGCCAGCAGCCTACCGCAAGGGACGATCGAAGAGACCCAGTACTTC.

V is TRBV15 and J is TRBJ1-2; D not resolved. The CDR3 totals 16 residues. The V and J ends lost 0 bases and 4 bases respectively, with 15 bases between them. Germline V CDR1 and CDR2: LNHNV, YYDKDF (reference sequence). The CDR3 sequence is CATSRDQPPVPYGYTF. DNA of the CDR3: TGTGCCACCAGCAGAGATCAACCCCCCGTTCCCTATGGCTACACCTTC.

A few counts support this clonotype. CDR3 DNA sequence: TGTGCCAGCAGTTACCCTATCCAGGGGATCATGAACACTGAAGCTTTCTTT. It yields the protein CASSYPIQGIMNTEAFF. The chain uses TRBV6-2 or TRBV6-3 and TRBJ1-1; D is perhaps TRBD1 (6 bases). Germline V CDR1 and CDR2: MNHEY, SVGEGT. CDR3 length: 17 amino acids. Trimming cost V 2 bases and J 0 bases, with 16 bases left between them.

J is TRBJ1-2 and V is TRBV4-1; the D is unclear. Germline V gene data show CDR1 as MGHRA and CDR2 as YSYEKL. CDR3 length: 15 residues. V dropped 0 bases and J dropped 5 bases, with 13 bases sitting between them. The CDR3 loop is CASSQEGQVSYGYTF. The CDR3 DNA is TGCGCCAGCAGCCAAGAGGGCCAGGTATCTTATGGCTACACCTTC.

This clonotype was recorded a few times. The chain is built from TRBV9 and TRBJ1-2; D is undetermined. Germline V gene data show CDR1 as SGDLS and CDR2 as YYNGEE. With 0 bases removed from V and 2 bases from J, the gap between germline ends came to 8 bases. The CDR3 has 14 residues. This chain's CDR3 is CASSVDGGNYGYTF. DNA for the CDR3: TGTGCCAGCAGCGTAGACGGCGGCAACTATGGCTACACCTTC.

This clonotype was detected only a few times. V and J are TRBV20-1 and TRBJ1-2; D is ambiguous. The CDR3 has 13 amino acids. Germline loops: CDR1 DFQATT, CDR2 SNEGSKA (reference sequence). Trimming shortened V by 3 bases and J by 4 bases, and 12 bases separated the two germline ends. CDR3 nucleotides: TGCAGTGCTAGTGTGAGCGAGGGCTATGGCTACACCTTC. Amino acid sequence: CSASVSEGYGYTF.

This clonotype was counted a few times. This chain connects TRBV7-3 to TRBJ2-1; the match to TRBD1 covers 10 bases. This CDR3 has 15 residues. J gave up 6 bases and V 1 base, and 3 bases lay outside the gene matches. CDR1 is SGHTA and CDR2 is FQGTGA in the germline V gene. CDR3 region: CASSLMGQGSNEQFF. CDR3 sequence (DNA): TGTGCCAGCAGCTTAATGGGACAGGGGTCCAATGAGCAGTTCTTC.

In nucleotides, the CDR3 is TGTGCCAGCAGCCCATTCTTGACTAGCGGGAGCTTCAATGAGCAGTTCTTC. This translates into CASSPFLTSGSFNEQFF. The chain joins TRBV12-3 or TRBV12-4 to TRBJ2-1; 12 positions agree with TRBD2. After removal of 6 bases from V and 6 bases from J, the junction contained 12 bases not matched to a gene. The CDR3 consists of 17 residues.

The chain joins TRBV29-1 to TRBJ1-4; 8 bases line up with TRBD1. J gave up 6 bases and V 4 bases, and 1 base lay outside the gene matches. The CDR3 extends over 12 amino acids. Germline CDR1 and CDR2: SQVTM and ANQGSEA. DNA for the CDR3: TGCAGCGTTGTGACAGGGGATGAAAAACTGTTTTTT. Encoded protein: CSVVTGDEKLFF.

This clonotype was counted only a few times. CDR3 DNA sequence: TGTGCCAGCAGCTTACCAGGGGGGACAGGGGTGAATGAGCAGTTCTTC. This translates into CASSLPGGTGVNEQFF. This chain joins TRBV11-2 and TRBJ2-1, with 10 bases matching TRBD1. The germline CDR1 and CDR2 sequences are SGHAT and FQNNGV. Unmatched junction bases numbered 8, after V lost 2 bases and J lost 7 bases. This CDR3 has 16 amino acids.

The V and J genes are TRBV19 and TRBJ1-1, with unresolved D. The CDR3 spans 13 residues. CDR1 LNHDA and CDR2 SQIVND come from the germline V gene (reference sequence). Trimming removed 3 bases from V and 0 bases from J, with 5 bases in between. CDR3 residues: CASSIYLNTEAFF. The CDR3, as DNA: TGTGCCAGTAGTATTTACCTGAACACTGAAGCTTTCTTT. The variable domain in full, with the rest retrieved from reference TRBV19 and TRBJ1-1, is DGGITQSPKYLFRKEGQNVTLSCEQNLNHDAMYWYRQDPGQGLRLIYYSQIVNDFQKGDIAEGYSVSREKKESFPLTVTSAQKNPTAFYLCASSIYLNTEAFFGQGTRLTVV.

The chain links TRBV3-1 to TRBJ2-5; D is unresolved. V shed 4 bases and J shed 3 bases, with 15 bases lying between them. CDR3 length: 15 amino acids. Germline V lookup: CDR1 LGHDT, CDR2 YNNKEL (reference sequence). CDR3 in DNA: TGTGCCAGCAGCCTATCGGTCCTGAAAGAAGAGACCCAGTACTTC. Its protein is CASSLSVLKEETQYF.

The rearrangement links TRBV5-1 to TRBJ1-2, with 8 bases fitting TRBD1. With V trimmed by 0 bases and J by 4 bases, 5 bases remained unmatched. The CDR3 is 15 residues long. Germline CDR1 and CDR2: SGHRS and YFSETQ. CDR3 protein: CASSLGDRQGYGYTF. DNA of the CDR3: TGCGCCAGCAGCTTGGGGGACAGGCAAGGCTATGGCTACACCTTC.